Listed below are T cell receptor beta chains from one sample, sequenced in a study of beta chain features in type 1 diabetes. Only in-frame clones appear in the TCRdb table, and some are missing; sequencing was by immunoSEQ multiplex PCR. This repertoire shows some 130,000 clones, 9% found once; its top ten account for approximately 0.7%. The sample taken for sequencing was central memory CD4+ T cells from blood. The source is a man between 25 and 39 years old with type 1 diabetes. Each CDR3 is given with its conserved first and last residue. A D gene is named only where the DNA matches it firmly. Clone sizes are given selectively: once, few, many, or a class where the clone is expanded.

d_call: TRBD1; j_call: TRBJ2-4; clone_size: .; v_call: TRBV30; cdr3_nt: TGTGCCAGGTCAGGGGGCGCCGGGTTTCTTCAGTACTTC; cdr3_aa: CARSGGAGFLQYF
d_call: TRBD1; j_call: TRBJ1-2; clone_size: few; v_call: TRBV9; cdr3_nt: TGTGCCAGCAGCGTCGGACAGGGTGGCTACACCTTC; cdr3_aa: CASSVGQGGYTF
d_call: .; j_call: TRBJ2-3; clone_size: .; v_call: TRBV7-2; cdr3_nt: TGTGCCAGCAGCCAGAGCACAGATACGCAGTATTTT; cdr3_aa: CASSQSTDTQYF
d_call: .; j_call: TRBJ1-2; clone_size: .; v_call: TRBV2; cdr3_nt: TGTGCCAGCAACCCTACCCGCCTCGATGGCTACACCTTC; cdr3_aa: CASNPTRLDGYTF
d_call: .; j_call: TRBJ1-1; clone_size: .; v_call: TRBV9; cdr3_nt: TGTGCCAGCTCTCCCGCGGGGAACACTGAAGCTTTCTTT; cdr3_aa: CASSPAGNTEAFF
d_call: TRBD2; j_call: TRBJ2-5; clone_size: .; v_call: TRBV5-4; cdr3_nt: TGTGCCAGCAGCTTGGCCAAAGTCGGGACTAGCGGCGAGACCCAGTACTTC; cdr3_aa: CASSLAKVGTSGETQYF
d_call: TRBD1; j_call: TRBJ1-5; clone_size: .; v_call: TRBV12-5; cdr3_nt: TGTGCTAGTGGTTCCGGACAGGGGGGACAGCCCCAGCATTTT; cdr3_aa: CASGSGQGGQPQHF
d_call: .; j_call: TRBJ1-3; clone_size: many; v_call: TRBV9; cdr3_nt: TGTGCCAGCAGCGCGGCAGGTCTCACTGGAAACACCATATATTTT; cdr3_aa: CASSAAGLTGNTIYF
d_call: .; j_call: TRBJ1-2; clone_size: .; v_call: TRBV5-4; cdr3_nt: TGTGCCAGCAGCCCCCATAACTATGGCTACACCTTC; cdr3_aa: CASSPHNYGYTF
d_call: .; j_call: TRBJ2-2; clone_size: few; v_call: TRBV14; cdr3_nt: TGTGCCAGCAGCCAATCGGGAGTCGGCGGGGAGCTGTTTTTT; cdr3_aa: CASSQSGVGGELFF
d_call: TRBD2; j_call: TRBJ2-3; clone_size: .; v_call: TRBV7-2; cdr3_nt: TGCGCCAGCAGCCTAGGGACTAGCGGGGTTTTAGATACGCAGTATTTT; cdr3_aa: CASSLGTSGVLDTQYF
d_call: .; j_call: TRBJ1-1; clone_size: .; v_call: TRBV28; cdr3_nt: TGTGCCAGCAGCCTAAAAGCCACTGAAGCTTTCTTT; cdr3_aa: CASSLKATEAFF
d_call: TRBD1; j_call: TRBJ2-3; clone_size: few; v_call: TRBV2; cdr3_nt: TGTGCCAGCAGTGAGATAGGACAGGGTTCAGATACGCAGTATTTT; cdr3_aa: CASSEIGQGSDTQYF
d_call: .; j_call: TRBJ2-7; clone_size: few; v_call: TRBV2; cdr3_nt: TGTGCCAGCAGTGAAGAGGACGGAGGCTCCTACGAGCAGTACTTC; cdr3_aa: CASSEEDGGSYEQYF
d_call: .; j_call: TRBJ2-1; clone_size: .; v_call: TRBV25-1; cdr3_nt: TGTGCCAGCAGTGACCGACGGGGGAATGAGCAGTTCTTC; cdr3_aa: CASSDRRGNEQFF
d_call: .; j_call: TRBJ1-2; clone_size: few; v_call: TRBV5-1; cdr3_nt: TGCGCCAGCAGCTTGGACGGGAACTATGGCTACACCTTC; cdr3_aa: CASSLDGNYGYTF
d_call: .; j_call: TRBJ2-7; clone_size: .; v_call: TRBV4-1; cdr3_nt: TGCGCCAGCAGCCAAGATGCAGGCAGAAAGGACGAGCAGTACTTC; cdr3_aa: CASSQDAGRKDEQYF
d_call: TRBD1; j_call: TRBJ2-5; clone_size: .; v_call: TRBV2; cdr3_nt: TGTGCCAGCAGTGAACCTGGCCCTACAGGGGGAGAGACCCAGTACTTC; cdr3_aa: CASSEPGPTGGETQYF
d_call: .; j_call: TRBJ2-7; clone_size: .; v_call: TRBV2; cdr3_nt: TGTGCAGGAAGGGGCTACTACGAGCAGTACTTC; cdr3_aa: CAGRGYYEQYF
d_call: TRBD2; j_call: TRBJ2-1; clone_size: few; v_call: TRBV5-1; cdr3_nt: TGCGCCAGCAGCTTAGGGACTAGCGGAGACAATGAGCAGTTCTTC; cdr3_aa: CASSLGTSGDNEQFF
d_call: .; j_call: TRBJ1-1; clone_size: few; v_call: TRBV5-1; cdr3_nt: TGCGCCAGCAGCCCGACGGGAAACACTGAAGCTTTCTTT; cdr3_aa: CASSPTGNTEAFF
d_call: TRBD2; j_call: TRBJ2-5; clone_size: few; v_call: TRBV2; cdr3_nt: TGTGCCAGCACCCTGGGGCTAGCGGACCAAGAGACCCAGTACTTC; cdr3_aa: CASTLGLADQETQYF
d_call: TRBD1; j_call: TRBJ1-5; clone_size: .; v_call: TRBV2; cdr3_nt: TGTGCCAGCAGAAAGGGGGAGACAGGGAATCAGCCCCAGCATTTT; cdr3_aa: CASRKGETGNQPQHF
d_call: TRBD1; j_call: TRBJ2-7; clone_size: few; v_call: TRBV2; cdr3_nt: TGTGCCAGCAGTGTACAGGGGTGGGAGCAGTACTTC; cdr3_aa: CASSVQGWEQYF